What follows are 4 T cell receptor beta chains derived from one specimen sequenced in a study of T cells after yellow fever vaccination. TCRdb re-analysed the 5' RACE reads in MiXCR, keeping a single row per CDR3 protein. Found here are about 99,000 distinct CDR3 sequences, about 5.8% of them singletons; the top ten hold about 41%. Material: CD8+ T cells sorted from PBMCs, obtained 10 days after the yellow fever booster vaccination. Every receptor here comes from a man aged 18 to 29 who received the YFV17D yellow fever vaccine.

The chain uses TRBV4-1 and TRBJ2-3, with a possible D match to TRBD2 (5 bases). The germline V gene has CDR1 MGHRA and CDR2 YSYEKL. The V gene lost 3 bases and the J gene lost 4 bases, with 11 bases spanning the gap. This CDR3 has 14 residues. The CDR3 sequence is CASSHPSLADTQYF. Written as DNA, the CDR3 is TGCGCCAGCAGCCACCCCTCACTAGCAGATACGCAGTATTTT.

This clonotype was picked up a small number of times. The genes are TRBV6-5 and TRBJ2-2, with D possibly matching TRBD2 (6 bases). Germline values: CDR1 MNHEY, CDR2 SVGAGI. V was clipped by 11 bases and J by 3 bases, with 16 bases between them. The CDR3 is 14 amino acids. CDR3 DNA: TGTGCCGCCTTTCCTAGCGCCGACACCGGGGAGCTGTTTTTT. It codes for CAAFPSADTGELFF.

This chain uses TRBV3-2 with TRBJ2-3. TRBV3-2 is labeled a pseudogene. CDR3 size: 16 residues. CDR3 coding DNA: TGTGCCAGCAGCCCTCTTATGCTTCCTAGCACAGATACGCAGTATTTT. It translates to CASSPLMLPSTDTQYF.

The chain employs TRBV6-2 or TRBV6-3 and TRBJ2-5; the D gene is possibly TRBD2 (6 bases). The V gene's germline CDR1 is MNHEY and CDR2 SVGEGT. The CDR3 loop spans 14 amino acids. The V end lost 7 bases, the J end lost 1 base, and 13 bases lay between the germline ends. Written as DNA, the CDR3 is TGTGCCAGCACCTTCATAGCGGCCCAAGAGACCCAGTACTTC. Encoded protein: CASTFIAAQETQYF.